This passage covers 27 T cell receptor beta chains from one sample sequenced in a study of response to subunit inactivated influenza vaccine. In TCRdb, the RT-PCR reads were re-called with MiXCR into one record per CDR3 protein. Of about 540,000 distinct CDR3 sequences listed, roughly 23% were seen once; the top ten hold 2.5% to 3%. These data were also filed under a second study, of T cells expressing NK-cell markers. That work contributes: With UMIs, 5'RACE template switching was used to make TCR beta cDNA.

The starting material was CD4+ T cells sorted from PBMCs, obtained 11 to 12 days after vaccination. The receptors derive from a middle-aged man who received an inactivated influenza vaccine.

The chain couples TRBV2 to TRBJ2-2; TRBD1 might be the D (5 bases). The CDR3 loop spans 14 amino acids. Germline V gives CDR1 SNHLY, CDR2 FYNNEI. Trimming removed 6 bases at V and 7 bases at J, with 15 bases between. The CDR3, as DNA: TGTGCCAGCAGGGTGACAGATTTACTCGGGGAGCTGTTTTTT. This sequence encodes CASRVTDLLGELFF.

The chain links TRBV5-1 to TRBJ1-1; D unclear. The ends were cut back, 4 bases at V and 5 bases at J, with 21 bases in the middle. The germline gives CDR1 SGHRS, CDR2 YFSETQ. The CDR3 extends over 16 amino acids. CDR3 residues: CASSLDQTLPGTEAFF. In nucleotides, the CDR3 is TGCGCCAGCAGCCTCGACCAGACCCTCCCGGGAACTGAAGCTTTCTTT.

The CDR3 sequence is CASSPNPSGGASETQYF. In DNA form, the CDR3 reads TGCGCCAGCAGCCCCAACCCTAGCGGGGGGGCCTCGGAGACCCAGTACTTC. The V gene is TRBV5-1, the J gene TRBJ2-5; 12 nucleotides match TRBD2. Trimming removed 4 bases from V and 5 bases from J; junction bases left unmatched: 12. Per the germline V gene, CDR1 is SGHRS and CDR2 is YFSETQ. CDR3 length: 17 amino acids.

The gene calls are TRBV20-1 and TRBJ1-1, with a tentative D call TRBD1 (6 bases). Germline CDR1 is DFQATT and CDR2 is SNEGSKA (reference sequence). The V end was cut by 6 bases, the J end by 11 bases, with 22 bases between. CDR3 length: 13 amino acids. CDR3 loop: CSARSVYAGVAFF. The CDR3, as DNA: TGCAGTGCCAGATCGGTATACGCAGGGGTGGCTTTCTTT.

This clonotype was seen only a few times. V is TRBV4-2 and J is TRBJ1-4, with D tentatively TRBD1 (5 bases). Trimming pared 0 bases from V and 3 bases from J, leaving 8 bases between. The CDR3 runs 15 residues. Germline V gene sequence: CDR1 LGHNA, CDR2 YNFKEQ. This CDR3 is CASSQDGTPNEKLFF. The CDR3 nucleotides read TGTGCCAGCAGCCAAGACGGGACTCCTAATGAAAAACTGTTTTTT.

This clonotype was picked up a small number of times. The chain carries TRBV5-1 and TRBJ1-2; 10 nucleotides match TRBD1. Germline V gives CDR1 SGHRS, CDR2 YFSETQ. The CDR3 spans 14 residues. The ends lost 4 bases at V and 7 bases at J; junction bases unmatched: 7. The CDR3 DNA reads TGCGCCAGCAGCCTCTGGACAGGGGGGATTGGCTACACCTTC. Translating it yields CASSLWTGGIGYTF.

The chain employs TRBV7-2 and TRBJ1-2; TRBD1 matches 7 bases. After removal of 5 bases from V and 7 bases from J, the junction contained 4 bases not matched to a gene. The V gene's germline CDR1 is SGHTA and CDR2 FQGNSA. CDR3 length equals 12 residues. CDR3: CASSRQGAGYTF. CDR3 DNA sequence: TGTGCCAGCAGCCGACAGGGAGCTGGCTACACCTTC. Full variable domain (outside the CDR3, taken from reference TRBV7-2 and TRBJ1-2): GAGVSQSPSNKVTEKGKDVELRCDPISGHTALYWYRQSLGQGLEFLIYFQGNSAPDKSGLPSDRFSAERTGGSVSTLTIQRTQQEDSAVYLCASSRQGAGYTFGSGTRLTVV.

This clonotype was seen repeatedly, ten times or more. The chain is built from TRBV6-5 and TRBJ1-1; D is unclear. The ends were cut back, 2 bases at V and 4 bases at J, with 8 bases in the middle. Germline loops: CDR1 MNHEY, CDR2 SVGAGI. This CDR3 region has 13 residues. The CDR3 DNA sequence: TGTGCCAGCAGTTACGTAGGGAGCACTGAAGCTTTCTTT. Translation gives CASSYVGSTEAFF.

This clonotype has a count of ten or more. V is TRBV7-2 and J is TRBJ1-2, with no clear D. V was cut by 1 base and J by 2 bases, with 20 bases left in between. Germline values: CDR1 SGHTA, CDR2 FQGNSA. This CDR3 contains 18 residues. The CDR3 DNA sequence: TGTGCCAGCAGCTTAGGGTTAATTGGCCGACCACCCAACTATGGCTACACCTTC. It translates to CASSLGLIGRPPNYGYTF. Based on the CDR3 plus reference TRBV7-2 and TRBJ1-2, the full variable domain is GAGVSQSPSNKVTEKGKDVELRCDPISGHTALYWYRQSLGQGLEFLIYFQGNSAPDKSGLPSDRFSAERTGGSVSTLTIQRTQQEDSAVYLCASSLGLIGRPPNYGYTFGSGTRLTVV.

In its sample, this clonotype was seen many times. The CDR3 loop reads CASSPGLAGEQYF. In nucleotides, the CDR3 is TGTGCCAGCTCACCGGGACTAGCGGGAGAGCAGTACTTC. This chain links TRBV18 with TRBJ2-7; 13 nucleotides align to TRBD2. Germline V CDR1 and CDR2: KGHSH, LQKENI. V shed 3 bases and J 7 bases; nucleotides not matched to a gene: 0. The CDR3 runs 13 residues.

In this sample, this clonotype turned up a few times. The CDR3 nucleotides read TGTGCCAGCAGCTTAGATCGTGCGGCTAGCGGGATCCAGGAGCAGTTCTTC. Translated: CASSLDRAASGIQEQFF. V usage is TRBV11-3 and J usage is TRBJ2-1; 9 nucleotides line up with TRBD2. Germline V CDR1 and CDR2: SGHNT, YENEEA. The CDR3 is 17 residues long. V shed 0 bases and J 10 bases; nucleotides not matched to a gene: 13.

This chain connects TRBV10-3 to TRBJ2-5, with 7 bases fitting TRBD1. Germline V gene lookup returns CDR1 ENHRY and CDR2 SYGVKD. The CDR3 is made up of 14 amino acids. The V gene end was trimmed by 2 bases and the J gene end by 3 bases; junction bases not matched to a gene: 3. DNA of the CDR3: TGTGCCATCAGTGAGCCAACAGGGGAAGAGACCCAGTACTTC. Its translation is CAISEPTGEETQYF.

The V and J genes are TRBV14 and TRBJ1-2; TRBD1 might be the D (5 bases). Between the trimmed V and J ends, which lost 1 base and 6 bases, there was a span of 12 bases. CDR1 is SGHDN, CDR2 FVKESK, per germline. This CDR3 comprises 14 residues. The DNA for the CDR3 is TGTGCCAGCAGCCAAGGCTGGGACTTGAATGGCTACACCTTC. Translated: CASSQGWDLNGYTF.

The chain is built from TRBV7-8 and TRBJ2-5; 9 bases align to TRBD1. The J segment lost 0 bases and the V segment lost 5 bases, leaving 7 bases of the junction unmatched. CDR3 size: 16 residues. Germline CDR1 reads SGHVS; CDR2 reads FQNEAQ. The CDR3 nucleotides are TGTGCCAGCAGCCTTCGCCGGGACAGGGACCAAGAGACCCAGTACTTC. As protein: CASSLRRDRDQETQYF.

J is TRBJ2-7 and V is TRBV18; TRBD2 matches at 12 bases. The CDR3 is 15 amino acids. With 2 bases clipped from V and 6 bases from J, the junction kept 5 bases outside the gene matches. Germline values: CDR1 KGHSH, CDR2 LQKENI. The CDR3 sequence is CASSPTSGGPGEQYF. In nucleotides, the CDR3 is TGTGCCAGCTCACCAACTAGCGGGGGGCCGGGCGAGCAGTACTTC. Variable domain in full (rest from reference TRBV18 and TRBJ2-7): NAGVMQNPRHLVRRRGQEARLRCSPMKGHSHVYWYRQLPEEGLKFMVYLQKENIIDESGMPKERFSAEFPKEGPSILRIQQVVRGDSAAYFCASSPTSGGPGEQYFGPGTRLTVT.

This clonotype was observed a handful of times. The gene calls are TRBV12-3 or TRBV12-4 and TRBJ2-3; D perhaps matches TRBD2 (5 bases). The CDR3 is made up of 16 amino acids. Trimming took off 3 bases at V and 0 bases at J, with 13 bases between the two ends. The CDR3 DNA is TGTGCCAGCAGTTTCGACTACTCCCCTAGCACAGATACGCAGTATTTT. It translates to CASSFDYSPSTDTQYF.

The table lists this clonotype with many counts. V is TRBV29-1 and J is TRBJ2-7, with 7 nucleotides matching TRBD1. There are 15 residues in the CDR3. V shed 1 base and J 0 bases; nucleotides not matched to a gene: 6. Germline loops: CDR1 SQVTM, CDR2 ANQGSEA. CDR3 amino acids: CSVEGGDSDSYEQYF. In DNA, the CDR3 is TGCAGCGTTGAAGGAGGGGACAGCGACTCCTACGAGCAGTACTTC.

This clonotype was seen only a few times. The rearrangement joins TRBV20-1 to TRBJ2-7; tentative D call: TRBD1 (5 bases). CDR1 is DFQATT and CDR2 is SNEGSKA in the germline V gene (reference sequence). Trimming cost V 6 bases and J 1 base, with 13 bases left between them. The CDR3 consists of 13 residues. Here the CDR3 DNA reads TGCAGTGCCCCCCTAGACAGTTCCTACGAGCAGTACTTC. Translating it yields CSAPLDSSYEQYF.

The rearrangement uses TRBV7-2 and TRBJ2-7; D gene ambiguous. This CDR3 is 15 amino acids long. Trimming left V 0 bases short and J 0 bases short, with 9 bases between. Per the germline V gene, CDR1 is SGHTA and CDR2 is FQGNSA. CDR3 region: CASSLAVGLSYEQYF. The CDR3 nucleotides read TGTGCCAGCAGCTTAGCGGTTGGGCTCTCCTACGAGCAGTACTTC.

This clonotype was counted only a few times. This chain links TRBV3-1 with TRBJ1-1; D is uncertain. This CDR3 region has 13 residues. Per the germline V gene, CDR1 is LGHDT and CDR2 is YNNKEL (reference sequence). V was shortened by 1 base and J by 4 bases, with 7 bases between the two germline ends. CDR3 in amino acids: CASSQGWGTEAFF. DNA of the CDR3: TGTGCCAGCAGCCAAGGATGGGGCACTGAAGCTTTCTTT. The full variable domain, in which reference TRBV3-1 and TRBJ1-1 provide the parts outside the CDR3, is DTAVSQTPKYLVTQMGNDKSIKCEQNLGHDTMYWYKQDSKKFLKIMFSYNNKELIINETVPNRFSPKSPDKAHLNLHINSLELGDSAVYFCASSQGWGTEAFFGQGTRLTVV.

This clonotype was observed a handful of times. The CDR3 is CASTREVFGEKLFF. CDR3 in DNA: TGTGCCAGCACCCGCGAGGTTTTTGGCGAAAAACTGTTTTTT. The rearrangement joins TRBV12-3 or TRBV12-4 to TRBJ1-4, with unresolved D. V lost 7 bases and J lost 8, with 17 bases in between. The CDR3 loop spans 14 amino acids.

This clonotype was seen a few times. The chain joins TRBV3-1 to TRBJ2-1; D unresolved. The CDR3 runs to 13 residues. Germline V gives CDR1 LGHDT, CDR2 YNNKEL (reference sequence). Trimming left V 5 bases short and J 5 bases short, with 10 bases between. CDR3 nucleotides: TGTGCCAGCAGCGGTTTACCCAACAATGAGCAGTTCTTC. This sequence encodes CASSGLPNNEQFF.

This chain uses TRBV18 with TRBJ1-5, with a weak D call TRBD1 (5 bases). V lost 3 bases and J 10 bases, leaving 19 bases between the germline ends. The germline CDR1 and CDR2 sequences are KGHSH and LQKENI. This CDR3 is 15 amino acids long. The CDR3 reads CASSPLVSGGGPQHF. CDR3 bases: TGTGCCAGCTCACCTTTGGTTAGTGGCGGGGGTCCCCAGCATTTT.

This chain links TRBV30 with TRBJ2-6, with 8 bases matching TRBD1. The CDR3 runs to 18 residues. CDR1 GTSNPN and CDR2 SVGIG come from the germline V gene (reference sequence). V lost 3 bases, J lost 0 bases, and 10 bases stayed unmatched. CDR3 loop: CAWRGPDRVSSGANVLTF. In DNA form, the CDR3 reads TGTGCCTGGAGGGGCCCGGACAGGGTTAGCTCTGGGGCCAACGTCCTGACTTTC.

This clonotype came up many times. The genes are TRBV6-1 and TRBJ1-1; 8 bases map to TRBD1. The CDR3 length is 14 residues. CDR1 MNHNS and CDR2 SASEGT come from the germline V gene. V lost 8 bases to trimming and J lost 5 bases; unmatched junction nucleotides: 10. CDR3 nucleotides: TGTGCCAGCGGGGGGGCAGGGGGCTCGACTGAAGCTTTCTTT. This codes for CASGGAGGSTEAFF.

This clonotype was recorded at least ten times. This chain uses TRBV4-3 with TRBJ1-6; TRBD1 is a possible D gene (5 bases). V was cut by 5 bases and J by 9 bases, with 20 bases left in between. CDR1 is LGHNA, CDR2 YSLEER, per germline. CDR3 length: 16 amino acids. The CDR3 region has the DNA TGCGCCAGCAGCTCCGGGACGGCCTTTCGAAGTTCACCCCTCCACTTT. Amino acid sequence: CASSSGTAFRSSPLHF.

The chain has TRBV14 and TRBJ2-1, with TRBD1 identical over 7 bases. V trimming: 4 bases; J trimming: 10 bases; junction bases outside the gene matches: 7. This CDR3 has 13 residues. In germline, CDR1 is SGHDN, CDR2 FVKESK. The CDR3: CASSPTGMGEQFF. DNA for the CDR3: TGTGCCAGCAGCCCGACAGGGATGGGGGAGCAGTTCTTC.